This T cell receptor (beta chain) was obtained from a study of blood T cell repertoires in COVID-19 (dated by TCRdb to the early 2020s). The study in broad terms: Samples covering the acute and convalescent phases of COVID-19 were provided by collaborators in the United States, Italy and Spain. The material from the prospective study consisted of cDNA or gDNA derived from T cells, B-cell-depleted T cells, or PBMCs. The dataset comprised deeply sampled blood TCRbeta repertoires from subjects exposed to, actively infected with, or recovered from COVID-19. A freely available public database, intended as a resource for researchers studying the immune response to SARS-CoV-2, is where the repertoires were released. Samples came from the ongoing ImmuneRACE study (first 160 participants) plus 1,254 subjects from 6 global collaborators. The sample metadata nearly always contained a de-identified subject ID, COVID-19 status, age in years and sex. HLA class I and class II types, where available, came from metadata supplied by the sample provider rather than from assay-based typing.

What the research found in general, with its limitations: How much clinical and demographic metadata was included differed by source and by participant, and the metadata was provided uncurated.

Concerning this clone: Its antigen is currently not known. One base away there is no much larger clone; base qualities are not given.

From its cysteine to its phenylalanine, the CDR3 spans 18 amino acids. The sequence is cut down to CDR3 DNA, 54 bases in frame from base 1. Trimming removed 0 bases from V and 1 base from J; the gene matches leave 9 bases unexplained. As encoded in the germline V gene, CDR1 is MGHRA while CDR2 is YSYEKL. The immunoSEQ Assay, a bias-controlled multiplex PCR, was used to amplify TCRbeta CDR3 regions from genomic DNA. On the authors' methods: The number of nucleated cells in each sample was estimated by amplification of reference gene primers within the assay. Sequence reads were collapsed and filtered to measure the absolute abundance of every unique TCRbeta CDR3 rearrangement. For each sample, productive Simpson clonality was calculated as the square root of Simpson's diversity index over productive rearrangements. TCRdb retrieved this table from immuneACCESS and kept in-frame rearrangements only. Not all clones are present; in checked studies, unresolved V genes account for under half, and no reason is known for the remainder. V and J calls and clone size are given by that table; D and trimming were obtained from the DNA. Across this sample there are more than 65,000 clones, with about 86% seen only once. The ten largest account for 5.3% of the sample.

Whole blood was collected in K2EDTA tubes by collaborating institutions according to the institutions' own protocols. For TCRbeta analysis, collaborators shipped samples as frozen whole blood, isolated PBMCs, or DNA extracted from either of those sample types. The sequenced sample was peripheral blood. The receptor comes from a man aged 45-60 years with active COVID-19. The rearranged segments are TRBV4-1 and TRBJ2-3; 8 bases in the junction line up with TRBD2. The bases are TGCGCCAGCAGCCAAGATCACGTTCCGGGAGGGCGCACAGATACGCAGTATTTT. Translation gives CASSQDHVPGGRTDTQYF.